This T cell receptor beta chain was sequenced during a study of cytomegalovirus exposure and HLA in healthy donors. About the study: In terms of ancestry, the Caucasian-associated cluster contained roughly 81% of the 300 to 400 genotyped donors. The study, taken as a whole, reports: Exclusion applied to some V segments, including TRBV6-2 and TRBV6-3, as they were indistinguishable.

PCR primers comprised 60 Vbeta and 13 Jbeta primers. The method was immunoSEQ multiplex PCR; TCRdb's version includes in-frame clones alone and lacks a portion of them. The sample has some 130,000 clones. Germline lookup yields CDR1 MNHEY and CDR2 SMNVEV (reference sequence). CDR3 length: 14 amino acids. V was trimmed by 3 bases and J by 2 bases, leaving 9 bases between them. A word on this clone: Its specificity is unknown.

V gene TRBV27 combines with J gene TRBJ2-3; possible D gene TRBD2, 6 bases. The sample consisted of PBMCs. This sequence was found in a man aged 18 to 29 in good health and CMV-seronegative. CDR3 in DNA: TGTGCCAGCAGTTTTCGGGGGAACACAGATACGCAGTATTTT. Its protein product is CASSFRGNTDTQYF.